This T cell receptor (beta chain) was identified in a study of regulatory T cells in long-lasting Graves disease. The study, taken as a whole, reports: Persistent disease was characterized by preferential usage of TRBV28, TRBJ1-2 and TRBJ2-5.

This clonotype has ten or more counts. Its antigen remains unidentified. Sample time point: persistent/refractory GD, antithyroid drugs over 5 years with positive TRAb. PBMC-derived RNA was used for the TCR library. This CDR3 has 14 amino acids. Germline trimming cut 6 bases from V and 5 bases from J; bases unmatched to any gene: 7. Germline CDR1 and CDR2: MDHEN and SYDVKM. Arm-PCR of CDR3 regions and iRepertoire HTBI primers were the basis on which TCR beta libraries were built. TCRdb processed the multiplex PCR reads anew with MiXCR; each CDR3 protein has one entry. The sample has approximately 400,000 distinct CDR3 sequences, approximately 23% seen once.

The sample here was peripheral blood mononuclear cells (PBMCs), taken when the disease was refractory, from a patient treated with antithyroid drugs. The TCR comes from a woman aged 40 to 55 with Graves disease. The chain joins TRBV28 to TRBJ2-7, with TRBD1 matching over 10 bases. The CDR3 region is CASSGDRGRDEQYF. As DNA, the CDR3 is TGTGCCAGCAGCGGCGACAGGGGGCGCGACGAGCAGTACTTC.